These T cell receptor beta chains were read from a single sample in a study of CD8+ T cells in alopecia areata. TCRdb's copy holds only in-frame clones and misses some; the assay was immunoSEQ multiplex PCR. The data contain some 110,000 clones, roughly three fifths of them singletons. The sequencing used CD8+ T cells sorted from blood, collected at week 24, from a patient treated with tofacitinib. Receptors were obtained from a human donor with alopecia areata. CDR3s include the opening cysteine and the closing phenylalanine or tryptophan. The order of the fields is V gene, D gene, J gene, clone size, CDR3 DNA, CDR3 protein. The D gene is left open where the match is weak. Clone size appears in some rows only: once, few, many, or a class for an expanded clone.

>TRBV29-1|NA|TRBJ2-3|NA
TGCAGCGTTGAAGAAGAGGCCCGCAGGGGAGATACGCAGTATTTT
CSVEEEARRGDTQYF
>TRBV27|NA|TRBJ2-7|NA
TGTGCCAGCAGTCACCTGGAGGGCTACGAGCAGTACTTC
CASSHLEGYEQYF
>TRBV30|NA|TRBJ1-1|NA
TGTGCCTGGAGTGTCCGAAAGGGGAAGAGGGTGCGAACTGAAGCTTTCTTT
CAWSVRKGKRVRTEAFF
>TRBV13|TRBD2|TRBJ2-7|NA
TGTGCCAGCAGCACCGGGGGGAAGCGCTACGAGCAGTACTTC
CASSTGGKRYEQYF
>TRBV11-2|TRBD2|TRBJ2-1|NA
TGTGCCAGCAGCCTGGCGCCCGGGACTAGCGGTAATGAGCAGTTCTTC
CASSLAPGTSGNEQFF
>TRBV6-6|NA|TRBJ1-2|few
TGTGCCAGCAGTACAGGGCTGCGGGATGGCTACACCTTC
CASSTGLRDGYTF
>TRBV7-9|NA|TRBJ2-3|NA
TGTGCCAGCAGCGTGGGGCAGACTAGCACAGATACGCAGTATTTT
CASSVGQTSTDTQYF
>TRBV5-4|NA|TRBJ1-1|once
TGTGCCAGCAGCTTGGCGGCGGGGAACACTGAAGCTTTCTTT
CASSLAAGNTEAFF
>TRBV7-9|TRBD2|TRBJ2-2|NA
TGTGCCAGCAGCCCGGGAGGTGGGGAGCTGTTTTTT
CASSPGGGELFF
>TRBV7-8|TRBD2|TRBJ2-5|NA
TGTGCCAGCAGCCTCCGGACTAGCGGGGGGGACGAGACCCAGTACTTC
CASSLRTSGGDETQYF
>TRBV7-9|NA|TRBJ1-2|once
TGTGCCAGCAGCTTTGACGGGGACTATGGCTACACCTTC
CASSFDGDYGYTF
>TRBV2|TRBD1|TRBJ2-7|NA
TGTGCCAGCTTGGACAGGGATTCCTACGAGCAGTACTTC
CASLDRDSYEQYF
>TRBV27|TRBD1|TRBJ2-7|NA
TGTGCCAGCAGTCTCAGCCCCGGGACAGGGTCTTACGAGCAGTACTTC
CASSLSPGTGSYEQYF
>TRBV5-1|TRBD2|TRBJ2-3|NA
TGCGCCAGCAGCTCCGGGACTAGCGGGCCCCGCACAGATACGCAGTATTTT
CASSSGTSGPRTDTQYF
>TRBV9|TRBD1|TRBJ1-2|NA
TGTGCCAGCAGCCATAATCAGGGGGAAAGCGTTTATGGCTACACCTTC
CASSHNQGESVYGYTF
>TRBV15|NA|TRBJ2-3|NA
TGTGCCACCAGCGGGCGCGGGGCCACAGATACGCAGTATTTT
CATSGRGATDTQYF
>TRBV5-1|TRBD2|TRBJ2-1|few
TGCGCCAGCAGCGCCGCGAGCGGGGGGTGGGATGAGCAGTTCTTC
CASSAASGGWDEQFF
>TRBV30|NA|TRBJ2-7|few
TGTGCCTGGAGTTGGGGCACCTCCTACGAGCAGTACTTC
CAWSWGTSYEQYF
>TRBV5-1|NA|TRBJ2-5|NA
TGCGCCAGCACCCTAACCGCGGGGCCGCAAGAGACCCAGTACTTC
CASTLTAGPQETQYF
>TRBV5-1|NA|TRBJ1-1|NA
TGCGCCAGCAGCTTGGAGGGCAGGGAGAACACTGAAGCTTTCTTT
CASSLEGRENTEAFF
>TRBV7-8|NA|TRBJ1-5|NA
TGTGCCAGCAGCCCCACAATCGGTGGGAATAGCAATCAGCCCCAGCATTTT
CASSPTIGGNSNQPQHF
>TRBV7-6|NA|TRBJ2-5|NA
TGTGCCAGCAGCTTGGGGCGGTTGGGGTTATACTGGGAAGAGACCCAGTACTTC
CASSLGRLGLYWEETQYF